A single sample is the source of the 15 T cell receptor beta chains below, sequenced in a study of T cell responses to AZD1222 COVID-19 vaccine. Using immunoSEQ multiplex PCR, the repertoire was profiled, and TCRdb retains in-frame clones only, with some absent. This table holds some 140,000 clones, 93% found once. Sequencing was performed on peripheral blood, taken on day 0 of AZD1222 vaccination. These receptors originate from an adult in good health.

CDR3 loop: CASSNGRAGSGELFF. In DNA form, the CDR3 reads TGTGCCAGCTCAAACGGGAGGGCCGGAAGCGGGGAGCTGTTTTTT. The chain joins TRBV18 to TRBJ2-2, with 8 bases identical to TRBD2. Trimming at V came to 5 bases and at J to 7 bases, leaving 9 bases not matched to a gene. The germline V gene encodes CDR1 KGHSH and CDR2 LQKENI. CDR3 length: 15 amino acids.

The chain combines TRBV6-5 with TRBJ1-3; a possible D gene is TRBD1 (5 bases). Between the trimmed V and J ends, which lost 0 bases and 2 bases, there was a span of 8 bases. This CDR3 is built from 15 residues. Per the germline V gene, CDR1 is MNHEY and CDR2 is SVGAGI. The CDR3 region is CASSYSLGPGNTIYF. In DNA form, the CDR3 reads TGTGCCAGCAGTTACTCGCTGGGGCCTGGAAACACCATATATTTT.

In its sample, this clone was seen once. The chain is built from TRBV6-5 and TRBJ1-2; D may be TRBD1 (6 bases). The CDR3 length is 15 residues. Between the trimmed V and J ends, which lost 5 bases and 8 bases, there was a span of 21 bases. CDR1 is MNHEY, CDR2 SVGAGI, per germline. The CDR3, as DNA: TGTGCCAGCAGTACCACACGGGCGGGGGCTGGAGGCTACACCTTC. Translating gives CASSTTRAGAGGYTF.

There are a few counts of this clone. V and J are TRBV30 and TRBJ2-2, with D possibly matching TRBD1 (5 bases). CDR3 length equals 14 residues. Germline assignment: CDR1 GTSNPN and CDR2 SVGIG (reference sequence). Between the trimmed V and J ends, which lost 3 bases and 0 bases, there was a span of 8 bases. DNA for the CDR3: TGTGCCTGGAGACAGGTCGCGAACACCGGGGAGCTGTTTTTT. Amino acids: CAWRQVANTGELFF.

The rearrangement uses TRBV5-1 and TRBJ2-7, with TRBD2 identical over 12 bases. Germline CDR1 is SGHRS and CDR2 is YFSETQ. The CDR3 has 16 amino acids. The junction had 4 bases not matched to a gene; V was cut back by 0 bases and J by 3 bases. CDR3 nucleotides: TGCGCCAGCAGCTTGGTGACTAGCGGGAGAGGCTACGAGCAGTACTTC. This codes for CASSLVTSGRGYEQYF.

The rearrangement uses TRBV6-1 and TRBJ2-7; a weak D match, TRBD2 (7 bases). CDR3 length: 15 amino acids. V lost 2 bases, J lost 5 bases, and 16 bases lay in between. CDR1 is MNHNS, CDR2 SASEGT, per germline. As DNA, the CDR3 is TGTGCCAGCAGTGAACGGGGGCGGGGGACCCACGAGCAGTACTTC. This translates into CASSERGRGTHEQYF.

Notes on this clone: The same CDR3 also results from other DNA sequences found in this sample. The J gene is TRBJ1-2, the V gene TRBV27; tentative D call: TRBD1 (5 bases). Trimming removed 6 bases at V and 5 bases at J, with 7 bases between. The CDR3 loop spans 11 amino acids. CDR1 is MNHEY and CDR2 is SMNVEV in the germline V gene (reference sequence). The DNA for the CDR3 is TGTGCCAGCAGCTCAGGGTATGGCTACACCTTC. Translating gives CASSSGYGYTF.

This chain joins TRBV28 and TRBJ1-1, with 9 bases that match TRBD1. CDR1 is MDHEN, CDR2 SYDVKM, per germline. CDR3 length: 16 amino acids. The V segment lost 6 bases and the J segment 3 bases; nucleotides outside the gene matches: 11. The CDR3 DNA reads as TGTGCCAGCAGACAACAGGGACAGGGAATCCACACTGAAGCTTTCTTT. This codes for CASRQQGQGIHTEAFF.

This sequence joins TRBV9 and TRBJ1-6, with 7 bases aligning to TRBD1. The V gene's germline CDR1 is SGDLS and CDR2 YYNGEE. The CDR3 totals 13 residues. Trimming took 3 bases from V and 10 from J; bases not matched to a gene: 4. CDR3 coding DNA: TGTGCCAGCAGCGAAAGACAGGGATCACCCCTCCACTTT. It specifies CASSERQGSPLHF.

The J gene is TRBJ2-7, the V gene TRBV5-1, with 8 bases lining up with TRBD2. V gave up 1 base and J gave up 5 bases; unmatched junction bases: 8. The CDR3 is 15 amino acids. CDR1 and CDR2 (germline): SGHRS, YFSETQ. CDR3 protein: CASSLWSGSSNEQYF. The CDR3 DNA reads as TGCGCCAGCAGCTTGTGGAGCGGGAGTTCAAACGAGCAGTACTTC. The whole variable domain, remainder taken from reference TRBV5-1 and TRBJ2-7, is KAGVTQTPRYLIKTRGQQVTLSCSPISGHRSVSWYQQTPGQGLQFLFEYFSETQRNKGNFPGRFSGRQFSNSRSEMNVSTLELGDSALYLCASSLWSGSSNEQYFGPGTRLTVT.

The CDR3 region has the DNA TGTGCCAGTACCTATTCTGGCCAGGCAGATACGCAGTATTTT. It yields the protein CASTYSGQADTQYF. The V call is TRBV19, the J call TRBJ2-3; D not certain. The CDR3 runs 14 residues. Trimming took off 7 bases at V and 4 bases at J, with 15 bases between the two ends. Germline V gives CDR1 LNHDA, CDR2 SQIVND (reference sequence).

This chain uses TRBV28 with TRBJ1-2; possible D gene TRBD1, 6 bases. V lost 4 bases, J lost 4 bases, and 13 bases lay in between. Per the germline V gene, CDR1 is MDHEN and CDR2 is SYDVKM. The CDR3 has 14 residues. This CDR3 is CASSSSGETYGYTF. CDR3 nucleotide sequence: TGTGCCAGCAGTTCTTCAGGGGAAACCTATGGCTACACCTTC.

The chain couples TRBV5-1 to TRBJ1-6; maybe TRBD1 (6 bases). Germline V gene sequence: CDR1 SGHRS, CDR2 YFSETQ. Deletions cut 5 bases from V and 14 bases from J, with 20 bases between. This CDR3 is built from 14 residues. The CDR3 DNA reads TGCGCCAGCAGTGAGGCTTTAAACAGGGAGTCCCTCCACTTT. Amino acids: CASSEALNRESLHF.

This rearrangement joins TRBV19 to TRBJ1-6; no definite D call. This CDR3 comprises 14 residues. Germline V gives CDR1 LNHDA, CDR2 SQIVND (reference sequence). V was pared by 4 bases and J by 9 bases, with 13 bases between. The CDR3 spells CASSTRGKSSPLHF. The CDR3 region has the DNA TGTGCCAGTAGTACCAGAGGGAAGAGTTCACCCCTCCACTTT.

The CDR3 spells CASSPDGFSGNTIYF. CDR3 DNA sequence: TGTGCCAGCAGCCCGGACGGATTCTCTGGAAACACCATATATTTT. The chain recombines TRBV11-1 with TRBJ1-3, with D unclear. The CDR3 sequence is 15 residues long. V was shortened by 5 bases and J by 0 bases, with 11 bases between the two germline ends. The germline V gene encodes CDR1 SGHAT and CDR2 FQDESV (reference sequence).